The T cell receptor beta chain under discussion was sequenced for a study of cytotoxic CD8 clonotypes in ibrutinib-treated CLL. Findings of the study overall: Upon ibrutinib response clonality rose, and upon progression it fell back toward baseline. In comparison with age-matched healthy donors, baseline clonality was higher and tracked circulating CD8+ T-cell counts.

Worth noting for this clone: Its antigen remains unidentified.

V lost 5 bases and J 6 bases, leaving 20 bases between the germline ends. The CDR3 runs 15 residues. The V gene's germline CDR1 is SGHAT and CDR2 FQNNGV. For TCR beta libraries, roughly 1.9 micrograms of genomic DNA were obtained from cryopreserved PBMCs. Clones were sequenced by immunoSEQ multiplex PCR, and TCRdb holds only the in-frame ones, with some missing. The data hold over 95,000 clones, with 45% to 65% observed a single time. The receptor's source is a human donor with chronic lymphocytic leukemia. The sequences come from PBMCs, collected after 24 months of ibrutinib treatment. This sequence joins TRBV11-2 and TRBJ2-7; unclear D gene. Here the CDR3 DNA reads TGTGCCAGCAGCCCGAACCCAGGTATAGGGCTCGAGCAGTACTTC. Protein sequence: CASSPNPGIGLEQYF.